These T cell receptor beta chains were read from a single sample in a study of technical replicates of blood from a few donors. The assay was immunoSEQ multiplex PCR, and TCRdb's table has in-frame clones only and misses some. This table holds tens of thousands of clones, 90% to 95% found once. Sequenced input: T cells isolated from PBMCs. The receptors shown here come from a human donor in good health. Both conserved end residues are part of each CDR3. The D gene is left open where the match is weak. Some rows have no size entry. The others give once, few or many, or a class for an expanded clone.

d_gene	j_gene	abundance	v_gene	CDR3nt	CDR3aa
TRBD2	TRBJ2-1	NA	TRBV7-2	TGTGCCAGCAGCCCCGGACTAGCCCACCCGAATGAGCAGTTCTTC	CASSPGLAHPNEQFF
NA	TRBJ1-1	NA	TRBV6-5	TGTGCCAGCAGTAACGGTCCTAACACTGAAGCTTTCTTT	CASSNGPNTEAFF
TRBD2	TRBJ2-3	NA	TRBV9	TGTGCCAGCAGCGTAGCGGGAGGAGGGAACACAGATACGCAGTATTTT	CASSVAGGGNTDTQYF
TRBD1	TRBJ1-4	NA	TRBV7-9	TGTGCCAGCAGCTATGGACAGGCAACTAATGAAAAACTGTTTTTT	CASSYGQATNEKLFF
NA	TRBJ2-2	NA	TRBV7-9	TGTGCCAGCAGCCCTAGGTCCCGGAGAGAGACCGGGGAGCTGTTTTTT	CASSPRSRRETGELFF
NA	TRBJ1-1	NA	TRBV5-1	TGCGCCAGCAGCTTTAACATGAACACTGAAGCTTTCTTT	CASSFNMNTEAFF
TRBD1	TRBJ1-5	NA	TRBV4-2	TGTGCCAGCAGCCAAGATCCCCCGGGACAGAATAGCAATCAGCCCCAGCATTTT	CASSQDPPGQNSNQPQHF
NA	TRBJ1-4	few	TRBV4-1	TGCGCCAGCAGCCTCGGGGAAAAACTGTTTTTT	CASSLGEKLFF
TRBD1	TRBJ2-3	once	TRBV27	TGTGCCAGCAACCCAGGGGGCTTAGATACGCAGTATTTT	CASNPGGLDTQYF
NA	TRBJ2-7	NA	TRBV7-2	TGTGCCAGCAGCTCGAACTTCTACGAGCAGTACTTC	CASSSNFYEQYF
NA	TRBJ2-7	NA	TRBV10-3	TGTGCCATCAGTGAGTCGGGGGCTAACCCCTACGAGCAGTACTTC	CAISESGANPYEQYF
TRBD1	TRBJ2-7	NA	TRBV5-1	TGCGCCAGCAGCGACCCCGGGACAGGGGGCCACGAGCAGTACTTC	CASSDPGTGGHEQYF
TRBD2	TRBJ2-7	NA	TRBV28	TGTGCCAGCAGTAACCTAGCGGAACCCTACGAGCAGTACTTC	CASSNLAEPYEQYF
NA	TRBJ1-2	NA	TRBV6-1	TGTGCCAGCAGTCTGACGACAAACTATGGCTACACCTTC	CASSLTTNYGYTF
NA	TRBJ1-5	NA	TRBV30	TGTGCCTGGGGAGGAGACAACAATCAGCCCCAGCATTTT	CAWGGDNNQPQHF
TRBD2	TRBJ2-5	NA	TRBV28	TGTGCCAGCAGTCCGGGACTAGCGGGAGGTTGGGAGACCCAGTACTTC	CASSPGLAGGWETQYF
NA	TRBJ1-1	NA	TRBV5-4	TGTGCCAGCAGCTTGGTCGGGGAAATGAACACTGAAGCTTTCTTT	CASSLVGEMNTEAFF
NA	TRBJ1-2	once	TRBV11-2	TGTGCCAGCAGCTTAGATGCCCAGATCTATGGCTACACCTTC	CASSLDAQIYGYTF
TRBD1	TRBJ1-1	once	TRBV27	TGTGCCAGCAGTACGAACAGGGGTAGCACTGAAGCTTTCTTT	CASSTNRGSTEAFF
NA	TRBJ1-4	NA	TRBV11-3	TGTGCCAGCAGTGAGGGAGGGACTAATGAAAAACTGTTTTTT	CASSEGGTNEKLFF
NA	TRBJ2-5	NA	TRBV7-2	TGTGCCAGCAGCTTAGCCTTTCGAGAGACCCAGTACTTC	CASSLAFRETQYF
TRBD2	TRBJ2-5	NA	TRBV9	TGTGCCAGCAGCGGGGGTATAGCGGGAGGGTCTAGGGAGACCCAGTACTTC	CASSGGIAGGSRETQYF
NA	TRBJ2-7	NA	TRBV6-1	TGTGCCAGCAGTGAAGTGGGGGCCATCTACGAGCAGTACTTC	CASSEVGAIYEQYF
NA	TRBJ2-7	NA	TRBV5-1	TGCGCCAGCAGCCCCAGGGGGGATCTCTACGAGCAGTACTTC	CASSPRGDLYEQYF
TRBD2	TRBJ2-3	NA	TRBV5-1	TGCGCCAGCAGCTTCTCCGTAGCGGGAGACATCACAGATACGCAGTATTTT	CASSFSVAGDITDTQYF
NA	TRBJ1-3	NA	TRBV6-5	TGTGCCAGCAGTTACTCGAAAAGCTACTCTGGAAACACCATATATTTT	CASSYSKSYSGNTIYF
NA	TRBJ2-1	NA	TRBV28	TGTGCCAGCACTAAATGGAATGAGCAGTTCTTC	CASTKWNEQFF
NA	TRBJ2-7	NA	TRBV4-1	TGCGCCAGCAGTCACGGCGGGCCTGCCGAGCAGTACTTC	CASSHGGPAEQYF
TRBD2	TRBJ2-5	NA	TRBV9	TGTGCCAGCAGCGTAGGCGGGGGGGCAGGGGCCGCCCGGGAGACCCAGTACTTC	CASSVGGGAGAARETQYF
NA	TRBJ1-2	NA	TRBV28	TGTGCCAGCACCACCCCGACTACTGGTTTTAACTATGGCTACACCTTC	CASTTPTTGFNYGYTF
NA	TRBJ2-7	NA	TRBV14	TGTGCCAGCAGCCTCGGACTGGGGGGCTACGAGCAGTACTTC	CASSLGLGGYEQYF
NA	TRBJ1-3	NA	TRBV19	TGTGCCACCAAATCCAACACCATATATTTT	CATKSNTIYF
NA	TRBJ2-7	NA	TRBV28	TGTGCCAGCAGTTTGGGCCTTGTAACCTACGAGCAGTACTTC	CASSLGLVTYEQYF
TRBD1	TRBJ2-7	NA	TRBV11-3	TGTGCCAGCAGTCCGGACAGGGGGCAATACGAGCAGTACTTC	CASSPDRGQYEQYF
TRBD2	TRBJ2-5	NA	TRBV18	TGTGCCAGCTCACCAGGAGCGGGGCTGGGGCCCCAGTACTTC	CASSPGAGLGPQYF
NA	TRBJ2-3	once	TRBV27	TGTGCCAGCAGTTCTGGGGACTCCCCGAGGACAGATACGCAGTATTTT	CASSSGDSPRTDTQYF
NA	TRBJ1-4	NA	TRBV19	TGTGCCAGTAGTGCAGGGCTAAATGAAAAACTGTTTTTT	CASSAGLNEKLFF
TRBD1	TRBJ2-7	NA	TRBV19	TGTGCCAGTAGTATGGGACAGGGACCCTCCTACGAGCAGTACTTC	CASSMGQGPSYEQYF
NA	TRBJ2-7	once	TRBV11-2	TGTGCCAGCAGCCACAATTCCTACGAGCAGTACTTC	CASSHNSYEQYF
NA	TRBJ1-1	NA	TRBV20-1	TGCAGTGCTAAGACCGCGGCTGAAGCTTTCTTT	CSAKTAAEAFF
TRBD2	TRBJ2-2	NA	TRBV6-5	TGTGCCAGCGCGGGAGTGGTAACCGGGGAGCTGTTTTTT	CASAGVVTGELFF
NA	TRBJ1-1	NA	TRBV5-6	TGTGCCAGCAGCTTGGGTCCCGGGAGGGAGACTGAAGCTTTCTTT	CASSLGPGRETEAFF
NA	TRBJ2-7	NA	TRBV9	TGTGCCAGCAGCGTAGGCACGCTGAGCTCCTACGAGCAGTACTTC	CASSVGTLSSYEQYF
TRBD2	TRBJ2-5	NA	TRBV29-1	TGCAGCGGGGGGAGGGCCCAAGAGACCCAGTACTTC	CSGGRAQETQYF